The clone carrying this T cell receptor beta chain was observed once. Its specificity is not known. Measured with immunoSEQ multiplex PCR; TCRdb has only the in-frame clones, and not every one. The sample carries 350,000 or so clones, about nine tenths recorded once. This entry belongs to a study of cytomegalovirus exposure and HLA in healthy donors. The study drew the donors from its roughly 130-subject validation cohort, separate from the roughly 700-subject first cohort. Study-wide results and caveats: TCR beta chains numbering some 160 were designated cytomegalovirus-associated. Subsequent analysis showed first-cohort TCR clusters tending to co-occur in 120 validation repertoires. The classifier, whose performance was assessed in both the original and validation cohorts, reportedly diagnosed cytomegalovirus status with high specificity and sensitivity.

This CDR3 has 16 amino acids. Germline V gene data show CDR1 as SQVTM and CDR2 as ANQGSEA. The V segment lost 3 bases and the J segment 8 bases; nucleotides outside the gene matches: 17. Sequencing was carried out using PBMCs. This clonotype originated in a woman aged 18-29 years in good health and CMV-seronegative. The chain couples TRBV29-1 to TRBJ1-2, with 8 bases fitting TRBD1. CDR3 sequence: CSVDVGAGGSPYGYTF. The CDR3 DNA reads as TGCAGCGTTGATGTGGGGGCAGGGGGCAGCCCTTACGGCTACACCTTC.